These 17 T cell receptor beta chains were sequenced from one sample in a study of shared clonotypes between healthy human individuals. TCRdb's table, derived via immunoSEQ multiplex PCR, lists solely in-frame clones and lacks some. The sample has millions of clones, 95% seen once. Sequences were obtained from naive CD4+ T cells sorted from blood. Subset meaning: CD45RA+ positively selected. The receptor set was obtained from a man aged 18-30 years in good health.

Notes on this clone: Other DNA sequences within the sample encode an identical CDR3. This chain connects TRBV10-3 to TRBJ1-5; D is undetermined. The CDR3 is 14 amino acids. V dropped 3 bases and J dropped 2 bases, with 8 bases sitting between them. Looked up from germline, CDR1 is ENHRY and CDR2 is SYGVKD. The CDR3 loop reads CAISEREGNQPQHF. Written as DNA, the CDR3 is TGTGCCATCAGTGAAAGAGAGGGCAATCAGCCCCAGCATTTT.

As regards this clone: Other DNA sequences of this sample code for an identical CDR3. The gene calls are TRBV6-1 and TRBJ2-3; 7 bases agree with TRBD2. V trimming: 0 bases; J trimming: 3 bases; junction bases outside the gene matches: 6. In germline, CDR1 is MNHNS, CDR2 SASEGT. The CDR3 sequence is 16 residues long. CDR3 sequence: CASSEALLASTDTQYF. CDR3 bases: TGTGCCAGCAGTGAAGCCTTACTAGCGTCGACAGATACGCAGTATTTT.

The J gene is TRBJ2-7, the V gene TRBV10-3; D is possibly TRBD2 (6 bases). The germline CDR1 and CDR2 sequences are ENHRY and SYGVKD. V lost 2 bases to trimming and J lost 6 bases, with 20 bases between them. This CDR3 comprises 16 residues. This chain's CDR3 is CAISEAGRALASEQYF. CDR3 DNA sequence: TGTGCCATCAGTGAGGCGGGACGGGCCTTAGCTTCCGAGCAGTACTTC.

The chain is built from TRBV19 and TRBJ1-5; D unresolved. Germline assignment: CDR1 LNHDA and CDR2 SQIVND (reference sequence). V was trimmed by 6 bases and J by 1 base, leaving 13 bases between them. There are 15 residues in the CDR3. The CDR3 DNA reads TGTGCCAGTAGACCGGAAGGATTCAGCAATCAGCCCCAGCATTTT. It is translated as CASRPEGFSNQPQHF.

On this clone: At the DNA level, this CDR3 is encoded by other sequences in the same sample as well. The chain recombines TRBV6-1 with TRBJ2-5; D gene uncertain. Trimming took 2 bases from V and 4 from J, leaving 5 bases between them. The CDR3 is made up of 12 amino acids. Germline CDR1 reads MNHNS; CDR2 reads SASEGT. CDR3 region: CASSESGETQYF. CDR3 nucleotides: TGTGCCAGCAGTGAATCGGGAGAGACCCAGTACTTC.

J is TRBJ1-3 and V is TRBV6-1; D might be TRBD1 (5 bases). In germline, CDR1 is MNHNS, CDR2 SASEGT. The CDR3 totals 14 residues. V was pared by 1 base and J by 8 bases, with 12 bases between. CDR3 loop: CASSEVWGGDTIYF. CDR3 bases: TGTGCCAGCAGTGAAGTCTGGGGCGGAGACACCATATATTTT.

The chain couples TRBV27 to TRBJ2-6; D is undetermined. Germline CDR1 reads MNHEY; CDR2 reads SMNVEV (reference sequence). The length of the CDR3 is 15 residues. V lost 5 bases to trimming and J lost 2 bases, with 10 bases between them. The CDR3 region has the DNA TGTGCCAGCAGTCCTACACCCGCTGGGGCCAACGTCCTGACTTTC. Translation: CASSPTPAGANVLTF.

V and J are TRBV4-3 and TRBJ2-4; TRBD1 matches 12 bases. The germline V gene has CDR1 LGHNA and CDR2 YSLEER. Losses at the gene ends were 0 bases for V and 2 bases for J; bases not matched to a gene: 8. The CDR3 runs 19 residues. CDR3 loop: CASSQENRDRGRTKNIQYF. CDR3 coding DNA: TGCGCCAGCAGCCAAGAGAACCGGGACAGGGGGCGTACCAAAAACATTCAGTACTTC.

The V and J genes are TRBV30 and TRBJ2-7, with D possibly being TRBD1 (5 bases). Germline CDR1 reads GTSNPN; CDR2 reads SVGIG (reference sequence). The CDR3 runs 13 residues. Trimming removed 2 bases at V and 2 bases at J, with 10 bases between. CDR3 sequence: CAWSSTGPYEQYF. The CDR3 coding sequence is TGTGCCTGGAGTAGTACAGGACCCTACGAGCAGTACTTC. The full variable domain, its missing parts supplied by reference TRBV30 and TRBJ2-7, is SQTIHQWPATLVQPVGSPLSLECTVEGTSNPNLYWYRQAAGRGLQLLFYSVGIGQISSEVPQNLSASRPQDRQFILSSKKLLLSDSGFYLCAWSSTGPYEQYFGPGTRLTVT.

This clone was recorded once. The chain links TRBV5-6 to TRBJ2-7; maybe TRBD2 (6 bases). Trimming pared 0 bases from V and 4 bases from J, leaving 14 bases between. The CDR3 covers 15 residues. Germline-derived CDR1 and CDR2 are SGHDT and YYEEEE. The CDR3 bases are TGTGCCAGCAGCTTGGCCAGCGGGTTGGCTTACGAGCAGTACTTC. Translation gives CASSLASGLAYEQYF.

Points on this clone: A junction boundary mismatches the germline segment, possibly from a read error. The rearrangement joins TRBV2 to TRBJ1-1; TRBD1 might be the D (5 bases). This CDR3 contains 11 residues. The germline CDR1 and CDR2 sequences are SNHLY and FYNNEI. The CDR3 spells CASSEIPTVPF. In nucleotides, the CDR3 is TGTGCCAGCAGTGAAATCCCGACAGTCCCCTTT.

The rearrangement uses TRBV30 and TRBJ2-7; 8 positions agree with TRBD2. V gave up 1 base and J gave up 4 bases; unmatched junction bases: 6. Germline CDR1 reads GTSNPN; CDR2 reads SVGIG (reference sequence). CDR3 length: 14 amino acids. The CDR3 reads CAWSAAGGFYEQYF. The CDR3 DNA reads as TGTGCCTGGAGTGCTGCGGGGGGCTTTTACGAGCAGTACTTC.

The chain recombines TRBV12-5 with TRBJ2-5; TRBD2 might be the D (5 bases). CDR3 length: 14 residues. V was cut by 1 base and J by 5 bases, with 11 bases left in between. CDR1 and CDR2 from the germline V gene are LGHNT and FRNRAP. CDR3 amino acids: CASGLELVSETQYF. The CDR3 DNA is TGTGCTAGTGGTTTGGAACTAGTTAGCGAGACCCAGTACTTC.

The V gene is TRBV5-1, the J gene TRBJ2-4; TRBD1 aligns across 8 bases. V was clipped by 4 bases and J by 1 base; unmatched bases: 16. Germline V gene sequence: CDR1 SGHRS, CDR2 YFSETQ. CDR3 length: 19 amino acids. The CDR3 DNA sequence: TGCGCCAGCAGCCGAAACCCGGACAGGGCGGATTTTGCCAAAAACATTCAGTACTTC. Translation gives CASSRNPDRADFAKNIQYF.

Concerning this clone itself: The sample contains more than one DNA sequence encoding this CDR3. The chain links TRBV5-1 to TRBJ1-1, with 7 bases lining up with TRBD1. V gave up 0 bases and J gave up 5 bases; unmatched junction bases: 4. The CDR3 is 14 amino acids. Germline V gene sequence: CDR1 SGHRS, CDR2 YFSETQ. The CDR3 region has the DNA TGCGCCAGCAGCTTGGAGGGGGCGGGTACTGAAGCTTTCTTT. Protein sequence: CASSLEGAGTEAFF. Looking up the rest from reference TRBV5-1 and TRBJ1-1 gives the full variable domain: KAGVTQTPRYLIKTRGQQVTLSCSPISGHRSVSWYQQTPGQGLQFLFEYFSETQRNKGNFPGRFSGRQFSNSRSEMNVSTLELGDSALYLCASSLEGAGTEAFFGQGTRLTVV.

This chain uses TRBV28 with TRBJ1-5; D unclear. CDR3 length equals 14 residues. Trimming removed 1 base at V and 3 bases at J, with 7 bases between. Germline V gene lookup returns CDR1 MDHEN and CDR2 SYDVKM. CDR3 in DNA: TGTGCCAGCAGTTTATCCCAGCACAATCAGCCCCAGCATTTT. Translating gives CASSLSQHNQPQHF.

The CDR3 sequence: CASSSQGSEGETQYF. The CDR3 DNA is TGTGCCAGCAGCTCACAGGGTTCTGAAGGAGAGACCCAGTACTTC. The genes are TRBV7-2 and TRBJ2-5; D might be TRBD1 (6 bases). CDR3 length equals 15 residues. V lost 4 bases to trimming and J lost 4 bases, with 16 bases between them. Germline V gene sequence: CDR1 SGHTA, CDR2 FQGNSA.